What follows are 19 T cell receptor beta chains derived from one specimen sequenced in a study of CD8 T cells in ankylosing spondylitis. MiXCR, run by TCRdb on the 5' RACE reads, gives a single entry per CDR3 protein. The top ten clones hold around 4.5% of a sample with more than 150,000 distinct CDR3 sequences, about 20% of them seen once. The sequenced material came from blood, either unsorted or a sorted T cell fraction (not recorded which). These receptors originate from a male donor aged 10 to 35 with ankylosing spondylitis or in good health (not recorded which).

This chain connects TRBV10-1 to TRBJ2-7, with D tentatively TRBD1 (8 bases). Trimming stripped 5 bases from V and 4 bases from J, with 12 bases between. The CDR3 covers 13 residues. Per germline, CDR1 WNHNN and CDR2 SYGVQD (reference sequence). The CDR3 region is CASSYRGGYEQYV. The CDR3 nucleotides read TGCGCCAGCAGTTACAGGGGGGGTTACGAGCAGTACGTC.

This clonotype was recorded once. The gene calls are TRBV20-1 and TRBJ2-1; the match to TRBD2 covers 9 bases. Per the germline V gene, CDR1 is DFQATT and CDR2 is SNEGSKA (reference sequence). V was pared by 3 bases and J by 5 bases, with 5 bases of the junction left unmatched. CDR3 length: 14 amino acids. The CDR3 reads CSASPSGMDNEQFF. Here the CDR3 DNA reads TGCAGTGCTAGTCCTAGCGGGATGGACAATGAGCAGTTCTTC.

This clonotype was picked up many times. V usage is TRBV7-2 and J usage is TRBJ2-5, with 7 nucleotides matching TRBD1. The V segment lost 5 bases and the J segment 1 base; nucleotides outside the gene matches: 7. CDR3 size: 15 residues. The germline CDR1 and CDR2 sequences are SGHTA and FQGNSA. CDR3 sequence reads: CASSRDPGGQETQYF. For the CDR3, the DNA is TGTGCCAGCAGCAGAGACCCAGGGGGCCAAGAGACCCAGTACTTC.

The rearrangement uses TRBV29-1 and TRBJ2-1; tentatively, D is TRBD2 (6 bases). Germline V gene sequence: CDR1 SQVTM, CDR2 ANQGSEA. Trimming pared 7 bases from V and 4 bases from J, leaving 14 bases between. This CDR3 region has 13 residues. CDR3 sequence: CSGSPGAYNEQFF. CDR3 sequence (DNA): TGCAGCGGAAGCCCGGGAGCTTACAATGAGCAGTTCTTC.

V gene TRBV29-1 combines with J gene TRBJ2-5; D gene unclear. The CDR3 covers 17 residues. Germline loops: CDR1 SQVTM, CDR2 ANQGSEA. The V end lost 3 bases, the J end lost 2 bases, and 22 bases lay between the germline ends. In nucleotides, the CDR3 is TGCAGCGTTGAGGTTTGGTGGGAAGGCGTCACTCAAGAGACCCAGTACTTC. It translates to CSVEVWWEGVTQETQYF.

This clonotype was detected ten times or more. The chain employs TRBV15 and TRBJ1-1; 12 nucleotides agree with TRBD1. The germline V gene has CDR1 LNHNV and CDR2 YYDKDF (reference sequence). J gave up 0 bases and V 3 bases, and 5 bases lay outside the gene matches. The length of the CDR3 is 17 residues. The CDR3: CATSSGTGGTLNTEAFF. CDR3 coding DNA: TGTGCCACCAGCAGTGGGACAGGGGGCACCCTGAACACTGAAGCTTTCTTT.

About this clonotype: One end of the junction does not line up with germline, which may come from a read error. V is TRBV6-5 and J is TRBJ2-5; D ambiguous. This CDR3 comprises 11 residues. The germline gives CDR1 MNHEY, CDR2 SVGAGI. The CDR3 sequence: CASSYRESQYF. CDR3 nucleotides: TGTGCCAGCAGTTATAGAGAGAGCCAGTACTTC.

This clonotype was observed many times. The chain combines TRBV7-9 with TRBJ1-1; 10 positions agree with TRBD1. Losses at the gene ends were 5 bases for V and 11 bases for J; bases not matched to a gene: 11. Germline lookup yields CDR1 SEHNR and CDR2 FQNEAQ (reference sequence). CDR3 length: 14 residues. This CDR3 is CASSTTGTGDDAFF. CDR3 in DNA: TGTGCCAGCAGCACAACCGGGACAGGGGATGATGCTTTCTTT.

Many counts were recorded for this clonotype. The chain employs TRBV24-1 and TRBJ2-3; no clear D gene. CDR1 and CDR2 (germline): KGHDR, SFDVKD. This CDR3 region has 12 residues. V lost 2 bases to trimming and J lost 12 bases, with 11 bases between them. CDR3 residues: CATSDSGWNQYF. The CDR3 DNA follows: TGTGCCACCAGTGATTCGGGCTGGAACCAGTATTTT.

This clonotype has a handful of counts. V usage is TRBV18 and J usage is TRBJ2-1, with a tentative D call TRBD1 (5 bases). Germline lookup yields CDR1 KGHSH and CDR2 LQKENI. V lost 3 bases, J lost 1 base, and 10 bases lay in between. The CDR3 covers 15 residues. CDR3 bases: TGTGCCAGCTCACCTGCGGCAGGGTCCTACAATGAGCAGTTCTTC. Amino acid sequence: CASSPAAGSYNEQFF.

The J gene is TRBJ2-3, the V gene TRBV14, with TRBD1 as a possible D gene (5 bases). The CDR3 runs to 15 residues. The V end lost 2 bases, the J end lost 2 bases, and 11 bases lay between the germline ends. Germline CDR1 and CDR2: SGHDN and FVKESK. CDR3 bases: TGTGCCAGCAGCCAACTTCAGGGATTCACAGATACGCAGTATTTT. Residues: CASSQLQGFTDTQYF. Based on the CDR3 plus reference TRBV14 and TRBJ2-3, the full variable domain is EAGVTQFPSHSVIEKGQTVTLRCDPISGHDNLYWYRRVMGKEIKFLLHFVKESKQDESGMPNNRFLAERTGGTYSTLKVQPAELEDSGVYFCASSQLQGFTDTQYFGPGTRLTVL.

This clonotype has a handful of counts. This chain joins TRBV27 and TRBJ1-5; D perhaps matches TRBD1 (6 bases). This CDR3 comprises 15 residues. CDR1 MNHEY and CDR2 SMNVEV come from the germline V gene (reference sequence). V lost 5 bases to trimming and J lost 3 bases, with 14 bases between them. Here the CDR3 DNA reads TGTGCCAGCAGTACCTCGGACAGAACCAATCAGCCCCAGCATTTT. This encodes CASSTSDRTNQPQHF.

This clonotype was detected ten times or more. CDR3 bases: TGTGCCAGCAGTTGGACTAGCCAAGAGACCCAGTACTTC. Its translation: CASSWTSQETQYF. The chain employs TRBV28 and TRBJ2-5; TRBD2 aligns across 7 bases. Trimming cost V 4 bases and J 1 base; bases outside gene matches: 0. The CDR3 is 13 residues long. The germline gives CDR1 MDHEN, CDR2 SYDVKM. Drawing the rest from reference TRBV28 and TRBJ2-5, the complete variable domain is DVKVTQSSRYLVKRTGEKVFLECVQDMDHENMFWYRQDPGLGLRLIYFSYDVKMKEKGDIPEGYSVSREKKERFSLILESASTNQTSMYLCASSWTSQETQYFGPGTRLLVL.

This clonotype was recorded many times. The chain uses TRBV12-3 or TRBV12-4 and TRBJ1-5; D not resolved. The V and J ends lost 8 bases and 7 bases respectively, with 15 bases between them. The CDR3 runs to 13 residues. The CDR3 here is CASQRPPGQPQHF. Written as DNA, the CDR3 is TGTGCCAGCCAGCGGCCGCCGGGGCAGCCCCAGCATTTT.

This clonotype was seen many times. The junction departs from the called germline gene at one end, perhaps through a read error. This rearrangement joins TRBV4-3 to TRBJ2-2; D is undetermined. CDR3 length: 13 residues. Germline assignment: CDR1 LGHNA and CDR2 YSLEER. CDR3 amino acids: CASSQENSGELFF. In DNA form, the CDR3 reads TGCGCCAGCAGCCAAGAGAACAGCGGGGAGCTGTTTTTT.

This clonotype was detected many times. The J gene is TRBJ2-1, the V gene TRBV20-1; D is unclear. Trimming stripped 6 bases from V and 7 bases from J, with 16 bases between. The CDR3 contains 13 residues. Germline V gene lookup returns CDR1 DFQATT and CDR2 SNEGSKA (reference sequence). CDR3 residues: CSAKVGWWNEQFF. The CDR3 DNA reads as TGCAGTGCGAAGGTGGGATGGTGGAATGAGCAGTTCTTC.

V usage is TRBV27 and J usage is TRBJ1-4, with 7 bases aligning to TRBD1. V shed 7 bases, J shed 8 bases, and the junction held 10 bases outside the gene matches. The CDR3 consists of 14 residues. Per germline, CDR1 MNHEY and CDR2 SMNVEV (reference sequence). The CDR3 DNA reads TGTGCCAGCACTCTGACAGGGAAAGACGAAAAACTGTTTTTT. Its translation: CASTLTGKDEKLFF.

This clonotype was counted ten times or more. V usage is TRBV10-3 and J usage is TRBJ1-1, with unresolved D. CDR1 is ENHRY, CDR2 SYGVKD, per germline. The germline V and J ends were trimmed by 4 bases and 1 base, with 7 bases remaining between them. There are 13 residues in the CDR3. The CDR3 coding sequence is TGTGCCATCAGTGGGACGGGGAACACTGAAGCTTTCTTT. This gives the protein CAISGTGNTEAFF.

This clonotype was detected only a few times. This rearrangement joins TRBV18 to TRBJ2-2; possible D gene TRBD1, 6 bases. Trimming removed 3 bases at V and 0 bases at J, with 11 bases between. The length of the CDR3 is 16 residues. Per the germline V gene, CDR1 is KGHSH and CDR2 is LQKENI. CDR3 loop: CASSPLDSPNTGELFF. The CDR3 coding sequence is TGTGCCAGCTCACCGTTGGACAGCCCGAACACCGGGGAGCTGTTTTTT.